The 27 T cell receptor beta chains below all came from one sample that was sequenced in a study of shared clonotypes between healthy human individuals. Measured with immunoSEQ multiplex PCR; TCRdb has only the in-frame clones, and not every one. The sample holds roughly 570,000 clones, about 98% seen once. The naive CD8 fraction comprised CD45RO-negative cells positively selected for CCR7 and excluded terminally differentiated effector memory CD45RA+ cells. The specimen was naive CD8+ T cells sorted from blood. All receptors come from a man aged 30 to 39 in good health.

V gene TRBV7-6 combines with J gene TRBJ1-1; a weak D match, TRBD1 (5 bases). V lost 1 base, J lost 7 bases, and 10 bases lay in between. The CDR3 covers 13 residues. CDR1 SGHVS and CDR2 FNYEAQ come from the germline V gene. CDR3 DNA sequence: TGTGCCAGCAGCTTAGTTTTGGGGGGTGAAGCTTTCTTT. Amino acids: CASSLVLGGEAFF.

The chain is built from TRBV27 and TRBJ2-3; D is undetermined. The V end lost 5 bases, the J end lost 2 bases, and 11 bases lay between the germline ends. The CDR3 extends over 14 amino acids. The germline gives CDR1 MNHEY, CDR2 SMNVEV (reference sequence). Written as DNA, the CDR3 is TGTGCCAGCAGTCCCTATCCATCCACAGATACGCAGTATTTT. This gives the protein CASSPYPSTDTQYF.

The V and J genes are TRBV7-9 and TRBJ1-4; the match to TRBD1 covers 7 bases. This CDR3 comprises 16 residues. From germline, CDR1 is SEHNR and CDR2 FQNEAQ (reference sequence). V trimming: 4 bases; J trimming: 3 bases; junction bases outside the gene matches: 8. The CDR3 reads CASSSTSGTANEKLFF. The CDR3 nucleotides read TGTGCCAGCAGCTCTACCTCCGGGACAGCTAATGAAAAACTGTTTTTT.

This chain connects TRBV10-3 to TRBJ2-6, with a weak D call TRBD1 (5 bases). This CDR3 spans 14 amino acids. Germline assignment: CDR1 ENHRY and CDR2 SYGVKD. V lost 11 bases, J lost 2 bases, and 13 bases lay in between. CDR3 sequence: CAVQETAGANVLTF. In DNA form, the CDR3 reads TGTGCCGTACAGGAGACGGCTGGGGCCAACGTCCTGACTTTC.

This sequence joins TRBV7-9 and TRBJ2-5, with 9 bases lining up with TRBD1. The CDR3 spans 16 residues. V was pared by 6 bases and J by 2 bases, with 10 bases of the junction left unmatched. CDR1 is SEHNR, CDR2 FQNEAQ, per germline (reference sequence). The CDR3 region is CASSFPGTGTQETQYF. CDR3 coding DNA: TGTGCCAGCAGTTTCCCCGGGACAGGGACACAAGAGACCCAGTACTTC. Full variable domain (missing parts from reference TRBV7-9 and TRBJ2-5): DTGVSQNPRHKITKRGQNVTFRCDPISEHNRLYWYRQTLGQGPEFLTYFQNEAQLEKSRLLSDRFSAERPKGSFSTLEIQRTEQGDSAMYLCASSFPGTGTQETQYFGPGTRLLVL.

The CDR3 loop is CASSSPLTSFQETQYF. The DNA for the CDR3 is TGCGCCAGCAGCTCCCCCCTGACTAGCTTCCAAGAGACCCAGTACTTC. The rearrangement uses TRBV5-1 and TRBJ2-5; 7 nucleotides agree with TRBD2. The CDR3 is 16 residues long. Trimming at V came to 3 bases and at J to 1 base, leaving 9 bases not matched to a gene. Looked up from germline, CDR1 is SGHRS and CDR2 is YFSETQ. The whole variable domain, remainder taken from reference TRBV5-1 and TRBJ2-5, is KAGVTQTPRYLIKTRGQQVTLSCSPISGHRSVSWYQQTPGQGLQFLFEYFSETQRNKGNFPGRFSGRQFSNSRSEMNVSTLELGDSALYLCASSSPLTSFQETQYFGPGTRLLVL.

This chain uses TRBV5-4 with TRBJ2-5; D possibly corresponds to TRBD1 (5 bases). The germline V gene has CDR1 SGHNT and CDR2 YYREEE (reference sequence). The CDR3 extends over 14 amino acids. Trimming cost V 2 bases and J 0 bases, with 8 bases left between them. The CDR3 DNA reads TGTGCCAGCAGCTTACACAGGTACCAAGAGACCCAGTACTTC. The encoded protein is CASSLHRYQETQYF.

V usage is TRBV4-3 and J usage is TRBJ1-3; TRBD1 is a possible D gene (5 bases). The CDR3 consists of 17 residues. Trimming took 0 bases from V and 0 from J, leaving 12 bases between them. Germline V gene sequence: CDR1 LGHNA, CDR2 YSLEER. This CDR3 reads CASSQDWEGYSGNTIYF. The DNA for the CDR3 is TGCGCCAGCAGCCAAGATTGGGAGGGGTACTCTGGAAACACCATATATTTT.

The chain couples TRBV30 to TRBJ2-7; 9 bases are shared with TRBD1. V trimming: 4 bases; J trimming: 0 bases; junction bases outside the gene matches: 1. Per germline, CDR1 GTSNPN and CDR2 SVGIG (reference sequence). This CDR3 is 13 amino acids long. For the CDR3, the DNA is TGTGCCTGGATGGGACAGGGCTCCTACGAGCAGTACTTC. Translation gives CAWMGQGSYEQYF.

This chain connects TRBV10-3 to TRBJ2-1; D remains ambiguous. V was shortened by 2 bases and J by 5 bases, with 16 bases between the two germline ends. The germline gives CDR1 ENHRY, CDR2 SYGVKD. This CDR3 region has 16 residues. The CDR3, as DNA: TGTGCCATCAGTGAGCCCGACCTAAGGGCGCACAATGAGCAGTTCTTC. It codes for CAISEPDLRAHNEQFF.

This clone was found once. J is TRBJ2-3 and V is TRBV5-1; 7 positions agree with TRBD1. The CDR3 runs 14 residues. The V and J ends lost 2 bases and 6 bases, in that order; junction bases with no gene match: 6. The germline V gene encodes CDR1 SGHRS and CDR2 YFSETQ. The CDR3 loop reads CASSFEEGADTQYF. The CDR3 DNA reads as TGCGCCAGCAGCTTCGAAGAGGGGGCCGATACGCAGTATTTT.

Only one count was recorded for this clone. The chain joins TRBV7-2 to TRBJ2-7, with D perhaps assigned TRBD1 or TRBD2 (5 bases each). This CDR3 contains 13 residues. The germline gives CDR1 SGHTA, CDR2 FQGNSA. V lost 3 bases to trimming and J lost 2 bases, with 8 bases between them. The CDR3 coding sequence is TGTGCCAGCAGCTTCGGGACCGCCTACGAGCAGTACTTC. Its translation is CASSFGTAYEQYF.

The chain uses TRBV5-1 and TRBJ2-5, with 9 bases fitting TRBD2. Trimming removed 0 bases from V and 4 bases from J; junction bases left unmatched: 13. Germline loops: CDR1 SGHRS, CDR2 YFSETQ. There are 18 residues in the CDR3. In nucleotides, the CDR3 is TGCGCCAGCAGCTTGGTTCCAGCGGGAGGTAGGGCGGGAGAGACCCAGTACTTC. Amino acids: CASSLVPAGGRAGETQYF.

The V gene is TRBV11-3, the J gene TRBJ2-1; D possibly corresponds to TRBD2 (6 bases). The CDR3 is made up of 15 amino acids. Trimming stripped 3 bases from V and 4 bases from J, with 13 bases between. Germline CDR1 and CDR2: SGHNT and YENEEA. The CDR3 loop is CASSFESGVYNEQFF. CDR3 in DNA: TGTGCCAGCAGCTTCGAGTCGGGGGTATACAATGAGCAGTTCTTC.

The chain has TRBV9 and TRBJ2-2, with 8 bases aligning to TRBD1. The length of the CDR3 is 16 residues. J was trimmed by 0 bases and V by 3 bases; bases with no gene match: 4. CDR1 is SGDLS, CDR2 YYNGEE, per germline. As DNA, the CDR3 is TGTGCCAGCAGCGATCCAGGGGGCACGAACACCGGGGAGCTGTTTTTT. It translates to CASSDPGGTNTGELFF.

The rearrangement links TRBV7-9 to TRBJ2-7; TRBD1 aligns across 7 bases. The CDR3 is 15 amino acids. The junction had 7 bases not matched to a gene; V was cut back by 3 bases and J by 2 bases. Germline values: CDR1 SEHNR, CDR2 FQNEAQ (reference sequence). For the CDR3, the DNA is TGTGCCAGCAGCTTTGGAGACAGGGCTCCCTACGAGCAGTACTTC. Translating gives CASSFGDRAPYEQYF.

The chain couples TRBV7-9 to TRBJ2-1, with TRBD1 matching over 7 bases. The CDR3 covers 16 residues. After removal of 3 bases from V and 6 bases from J, the junction contained 11 bases not matched to a gene. The germline gives CDR1 SEHNR, CDR2 FQNEAQ (reference sequence). This chain's CDR3 is CASSFPSPYRGNEQFF. CDR3 DNA: TGTGCCAGCAGCTTCCCCAGCCCATACAGGGGCAATGAGCAGTTCTTC.

The gene calls are TRBV4-1 and TRBJ1-2; D gene unclear. Trimming pared 7 bases from V and 4 bases from J, leaving 19 bases between. The CDR3 runs to 15 residues. CDR1 MGHRA and CDR2 YSYEKL come from the germline V gene. CDR3 in amino acids: CASTPNPKNGYGYTF. The CDR3 DNA is TGCGCCAGCACCCCTAACCCGAAGAACGGCTATGGCTACACCTTC.

This rearrangement joins TRBV27 to TRBJ2-1; 7 positions match TRBD1. This CDR3 is 16 amino acids long. Germline-derived CDR1 and CDR2 are MNHEY and SMNVEV (reference sequence). The V and J ends lost 4 bases and 4 bases, in that order; junction bases with no gene match: 10. The chain's CDR3 is CASSSPGQTIYNEQFF. The CDR3 DNA reads TGTGCCAGCAGTTCACCGGGACAGACGATTTACAATGAGCAGTTCTTC.

CDR3 residues: CASSPADRPPYEQYF. The CDR3 DNA is TGTGCCAGCAGCCCAGCGGACAGGCCGCCCTACGAGCAGTACTTC. The chain carries TRBV7-9 and TRBJ2-7, with 7 nucleotides matching TRBD1. V lost 5 bases, J lost 2 bases, and 9 bases stayed unmatched. Per germline, CDR1 SEHNR and CDR2 FQNEAQ (reference sequence). CDR3 size: 15 residues.

CDR3 residues: CASSDGGRSYNEQFF. CDR3 DNA: TGCGCCAGCAGTGATGGGGGCCGGTCCTACAATGAGCAGTTCTTC. The rearrangement links TRBV10-2 to TRBJ2-1; a possible D gene is TRBD1 (6 bases). The CDR3 is 15 residues long. V was shortened by 3 bases and J by 1 base, with 10 bases between the two germline ends. CDR1 is WSHSY, CDR2 SAAADI, per germline.

V gene TRBV27 combines with J gene TRBJ2-7; the D gene is possibly TRBD1 (6 bases). The CDR3 totals 17 residues. Germline V gene sequence: CDR1 MNHEY, CDR2 SMNVEV (reference sequence). Trimming left V 0 bases short and J 2 bases short, with 17 bases between. This CDR3 reads CASSLSPGTHPTYEQYF. The CDR3, as DNA: TGTGCCAGCAGTTTATCGCCAGGGACACACCCCACCTACGAGCAGTACTTC.

The rearrangement uses TRBV9 and TRBJ2-2, with D possibly called TRBD1 or TRBD2 (6 bases each). Deletions cut 1 base from V and 3 bases from J, with 10 bases between. The CDR3 extends over 15 amino acids. Germline V gives CDR1 SGDLS, CDR2 YYNGEE. The DNA of the CDR3 is TGTGCCAGCAGCGTAACGGGGGCGGACACCGGGGAGCTGTTTTTT. It specifies CASSVTGADTGELFF.

The rearrangement joins TRBV11-2 to TRBJ2-3; TRBD2 aligns across 8 bases. CDR1 SGHAT and CDR2 FQNNGV come from the germline V gene. CDR3 length: 18 residues. V was pared by 1 base and J by 3 bases, with 12 bases of the junction left unmatched. CDR3 sequence: CASSLARGTRFGTDTQYF. CDR3 nucleotide sequence: TGTGCCAGCAGCTTAGCCCGAGGGACTAGGTTCGGGACAGATACGCAGTATTTT.

The chain couples TRBV10-3 to TRBJ2-3; TRBD2 is a possible D gene (5 bases). Per germline, CDR1 ENHRY and CDR2 SYGVKD. This CDR3 is 14 amino acids long. Deletions cut 6 bases from V and 2 bases from J, with 12 bases between. Written as DNA, the CDR3 is TGTGCCATCAGGATCCGGGATCCCACAGATACGCAGTATTTT. Its translation is CAIRIRDPTDTQYF.

The chain carries TRBV7-9 and TRBJ2-3, with TRBD2 matching over 13 bases. The CDR3 length is 16 residues. After removal of 4 bases from V and 4 bases from J, the junction contained 5 bases not matched to a gene. Germline V gene data show CDR1 as SEHNR and CDR2 as FQNEAQ (reference sequence). In DNA, the CDR3 is TGTGCCAGCAGCTCTACTAGCGGGAGGGCCGCAGATACGCAGTATTTT. Its translation: CASSSTSGRAADTQYF.

V gene TRBV10-2 combines with J gene TRBJ2-5; maybe TRBD2 (6 bases). The V and J ends lost 6 bases and 3 bases respectively, with 14 bases between them. The CDR3 has 14 residues. Germline CDR1 reads WSHSY; CDR2 reads SAAADI. This chain's CDR3 is CASSPGTGKETQYF. CDR3 DNA: TGCGCCAGCAGCCCCGGGACTGGGAAAGAGACCCAGTACTTC.